Here is one TCR beta chain with its context. What it binds is unknown. This entry is derived from a study of persistence of HIV-infected CD4 T cells. This was the immunoSEQ version 4 assay in survey mode. Some clones are missing from TCRdb's copy, which holds only in-frame ones; the method was immunoSEQ multiplex PCR. The sample includes tens of thousands of clones, approximately 70% of them seen just once. Overlapping HIV-1 Gag 15-mer peptides at approximately 1 ug per peptide per mL were used. Sorting of responding CD4+ T cells relied on upregulated CD40 ligand together with CD69. Inclusion required CMV-positive serology and CD4+ counts above 400 cells/uL. The germline V and J ends were trimmed by 3 bases and 6 bases, with 8 bases remaining between them. This CDR3 comprises 12 residues. Germline V lookup: CDR1 KGHSH, CDR2 LQKENI.

The source is an adult man with HIV who was CMV-seropositive. Specimen: CD4+ T cells sorted from PBMCs after roughly 18-hour stimulation, collected from a patient who received antiretroviral therapy. V gene TRBV18 combines with J gene TRBJ1-1, with unresolved D. Here the CDR3 DNA reads TGTGCCAGCTCACCCGGGATCTCTGAAGCTTTCTTT. It translates to CASSPGISEAFF.